The present entry profiles one TCR beta chain with its context. What it binds is not known. The data derive from a study of OX40 agonist ivuxolimab in advanced cancers. Overall study findings and caveats: With doses of 0.1-3.0 mg/kg, partial responders showed among the lowest clonal expansion. Some patients without response likewise showed low normalized clonal expansion. Compared with CD4+, CD8+ T cells on average had more expanded clones. CD4+ and CD8+ blood T cells expanded clonally by week 6 at 0.1 to 3.0 mg/kg.

Measured with immunoSEQ multiplex PCR; TCRdb has only the in-frame clones, and not every one. The sample contains 70,000 to 80,000 clones, more than 85% of which appear only once. The germline V gene encodes CDR1 LNHDA and CDR2 SQIVND (reference sequence). This CDR3 region has 15 residues. J gave up 5 bases and V 8 bases, and 9 bases lay outside the gene matches. This receptor was obtained from an adult with an advanced solid tumor such as melanoma, head and neck, liver or kidney cancer. The sample consisted of CD4+ or CD8+ T cells sorted from blood, taken in a trial of the OX40 agonist ivuxolimab. The chain recombines TRBV19 with TRBJ2-2; 9 nucleotides line up with TRBD1. For the CDR3, the DNA is TGTGCCAGTCGACGGGACAGGGAGGGTACCGGGGAGCTGTTTTTT. Protein product: CASRRDREGTGELFF.